This T cell receptor (beta chain) was captured by sequencing in a study of blood T cell repertoires in COVID-19. Method: immunoSEQ multiplex PCR; TCRdb's copy keeps in-frame clones and lacks some. The table has 250,000 to 400,000 clones, almost 90% seen once. The germline V gene has CDR1 SGHRS and CDR2 YFSETQ. Unmatched junction bases numbered 8, after V lost 4 bases and J lost 1 base. The CDR3 totals 16 residues. This clonotype was sampled from a woman in her twenties or thirties with COVID-19, enrolled during active disease. The sample comprised peripheral blood. V is TRBV5-1 and J is TRBJ2-3; TRBD2 agrees at 8 bases. The CDR3 sequence is CASSPGRREGTDTQYF. The CDR3 coding sequence is TGCGCCAGCAGCCCGGGAAGGCGGGAGGGCACAGATACGCAGTATTTT.